Below, 20 T cell receptor beta chains from the same sample are listed, as sequenced in a study of T-cell reconstitution after alpha-beta-depleted transplantation in children (dated by TCRdb to about 2016). Interpreted using the paper, the treatment or condition label stands for: allogeneic hematopoietic cell transplantation with graft depleted of TCRalphabeta T cells and CD19 B cells. Library preparation employed PCR. The run used an Illumina HiSeq 2500. TCR libraries were prepared with molecular barcoding, using unique molecular identifiers to normalize TCRbeta repertoire quantification. The public reads were reanalyzed by TCRdb: fastp trimming at Q25, MiXCR alignment, in-frame beta chains only. Rows with one shared CDR3 protein collapse into an entry with the most common genes and DNA. The sample profile shows about 350,000 distinct CDR3 sequences; 15% to 20% of them were found once. The ten largest account for just over 40% of the sample.

The starting material was PBMCs, mostly from graft donor cells, obtained 360 days after TCRalphabeta/CD19-depleted stem cell transplant. Receptors originate from a male patient aged 2 to 9 who had a stem cell transplant for acute lymphoblastic leukemia, so the T cells may come from the graft donor.

This sequence joins TRBV20-1 and TRBJ2-5, with no clear D. Trimming took 3 bases from V and 4 from J, leaving 9 bases between them. This CDR3 region has 12 residues. The germline CDR1 and CDR2 sequences are DFQATT and SNEGSKA (reference sequence). CDR3 bases: TGCAGTGCTAGCCCGAGGAGAGAGACCCAGTACTTC. Translation: CSASPRRETQYF.

The chain combines TRBV4-2 with TRBJ2-7, with TRBD1 as a possible D gene (5 bases). Per the germline V gene, CDR1 is LGHNA and CDR2 is YNFKEQ. This CDR3 comprises 14 residues. Deletions cut 4 bases from V and 0 bases from J, with 10 bases between. The CDR3 nucleotides read TGTGCCAGCAGCCCAAGACAGAGCTCCTACGAGCAGTACTTC. Protein sequence: CASSPRQSSYEQYF.

This clonotype occurred many times. Sequence at one end of the junction differs from germline and may be a read error. The gene calls are TRBV28 and TRBJ2-7, with 8 bases matching TRBD1. Germline V gene lookup returns CDR1 MDHEN and CDR2 SYDVKM. The CDR3 runs to 12 residues. CDR3 residues: CVVGTGPYEQYF. CDR3 nucleotide sequence: TGCGTGGTGGGGACAGGCCCCTACGAGCAGTACTTC.

The rearrangement uses TRBV29-1 and TRBJ2-5; D may correspond to TRBD1 or TRBD2 (6 bases each). This CDR3 is built from 15 residues. Between the trimmed V and J ends, which lost 6 bases and 1 base, there was a span of 18 bases. Germline CDR1 is SQVTM and CDR2 is ANQGSEA. CDR3 in amino acids: CSVAAGQGLQETQYF. The CDR3 coding sequence is TGCAGCGTCGCGGCGGGACAAGGCCTCCAAGAGACCCAGTACTTC.

There are a few counts of this clonotype. The chain recombines TRBV28 with TRBJ1-2; 8 nucleotides agree with TRBD1. With 2 bases clipped from V and 3 bases from J, the junction kept 5 bases outside the gene matches. CDR1 and CDR2 (germline): MDHEN, SYDVKM. The length of the CDR3 is 15 residues. In DNA form, the CDR3 reads TGTGCCAGCAGTTTACTACAGGGGGTTGACTATGGCTACACCTTC. Protein sequence: CASSLLQGVDYGYTF.

This clonotype has more than one count but fewer than ten. CDR3 protein: CASSAGGTGNEKLFF. CDR3 bases: TGTGCCAGCAGTGCGGGCGGGACCGGTAATGAAAAACTGTTTTTT. The chain couples TRBV28 to TRBJ1-4; TRBD1 might be the D (5 bases). Per germline, CDR1 MDHEN and CDR2 SYDVKM. The germline V and J ends were trimmed by 5 bases and 4 bases, with 14 bases remaining between them. The CDR3 length is 15 residues.

This clonotype turned up a few times. The chain is built from TRBV12-3 or TRBV12-4 and TRBJ1-1; no definite D call. Trimming took off 2 bases at V and 8 bases at J, with 9 bases between the two ends. The CDR3 consists of 12 residues. The CDR3 DNA follows: TGTGCCAGCAGTTTACAGATTAGAGAAGCTTTCTTT. It codes for CASSLQIREAFF.

This clonotype was seen a few times. The genes are TRBV12-3 or TRBV12-4 and TRBJ2-3; D could derive from TRBD1 or TRBD2 (5 bases each). The CDR3 extends over 14 amino acids. Trimming removed 3 bases from V and 7 bases from J, with 14 bases in between. CDR3 sequence: CASSFGGGLNTQYF. As DNA, the CDR3 is TGTGCCAGCAGTTTTGGGGGTGGGCTGAATACGCAGTATTTT.

V usage is TRBV20-1 and J usage is TRBJ2-3; TRBD2 agrees at 8 bases. The J segment lost 2 bases and the V segment lost 6 bases, leaving 13 bases of the junction unmatched. Germline-derived CDR1 and CDR2 are DFQATT and SNEGSKA (reference sequence). There are 16 residues in the CDR3. CDR3 sequence reads: CSATHVTSGYTDTQYF. For the CDR3, the DNA is TGCAGTGCCACACACGTCACTAGCGGCTACACAGATACGCAGTATTTT.

The table lists this clonotype with a few counts. The rearrangement links TRBV5-1 to TRBJ2-3; a weak D match, TRBD1 (6 bases). The germline V and J ends were trimmed by 2 bases and 0 bases, with 13 bases remaining between them. This CDR3 contains 16 residues. Germline V gene sequence: CDR1 SGHRS, CDR2 YFSETQ. The CDR3 nucleotides read TGCGCCAGCAGCTTACCATCGACAGGAAGCACAGATACGCAGTATTTT. Its translation is CASSLPSTGSTDTQYF. Supplemented by reference TRBV5-1 and TRBJ2-3, the full variable domain reads KAGVTQTPRYLIKTRGQQVTLSCSPISGHRSVSWYQQTPGQGLQFLFEYFSETQRNKGNFPGRFSGRQFSNSRSEMNVSTLELGDSALYLCASSLPSTGSTDTQYFGPGTRLTVL.

This clonotype has more than one count but fewer than ten. The chain carries TRBV6-5 and TRBJ2-7; perhaps D is TRBD1 or TRBD2 (5 bases each). The CDR3 runs to 13 residues. The V gene's germline CDR1 is MNHEY and CDR2 SVGAGI. Trimming left V 4 bases short and J 1 base short, with 8 bases between. This chain's CDR3 is CASSWGSSYEQYF. As DNA, the CDR3 is TGTGCCAGCAGTTGGGGGTCTTCCTACGAGCAGTACTTC.

This clonotype was detected only a few times. V gene TRBV4-1 combines with J gene TRBJ2-3; 10 bases fit TRBD1. V shed 4 bases, J shed 1 base, and the junction held 2 bases outside the gene matches. The germline gives CDR1 MGHRA, CDR2 YSYEKL. The CDR3 runs 15 residues. CDR3 sequence reads: CASSRGQGGTDTQYF. CDR3 nucleotide sequence: TGCGCCAGCAGCCGCGGACAGGGGGGCACAGATACGCAGTATTTT.

This clonotype came up a few times. The rearrangement joins TRBV20-1 to TRBJ2-4, with unresolved D. V was clipped by 6 bases and J by 15 bases, with 15 bases between them. Germline assignment: CDR1 DFQATT and CDR2 SNEGSKA (reference sequence). CDR3 length: 10 amino acids. This CDR3 reads CSAQLGRLYF. The CDR3, as DNA: TGCAGTGCGCAGCTAGGTCGGCTGTACTTC.

The CDR3 here is CASRTNYNEQFF. The CDR3 DNA sequence: TGCGCCAGCAGGACGAACTACAATGAGCAGTTCTTC. V gene TRBV5-1 combines with J gene TRBJ2-1; D unresolved. The V end lost 5 bases, the J end lost 3 bases, and 6 bases lay between the germline ends. CDR3 length equals 12 residues. Germline CDR1 and CDR2: SGHRS and YFSETQ.

The sample holds a few counts of this clonotype. The chain combines TRBV2 with TRBJ2-7; D gene ambiguous. The CDR3 loop spans 13 amino acids. CDR1 is SNHLY, CDR2 FYNNEI, per germline. V was clipped by 0 bases and J by 0 bases, with 3 bases between them. The CDR3: CASSEAPSYEQYF. The CDR3 nucleotides are TGTGCCAGCAGTGAAGCGCCCTCCTACGAGCAGTACTTC.

This clonotype was seen ten or more times. The chain carries TRBV12-3 or TRBV12-4 and TRBJ2-5; no clear D. CDR3 size: 12 residues. V lost 4 bases and J lost 4, with 7 bases in between. The CDR3 nucleotides are TGTGCCAGCAGTTCACACCGAGAGACCCAGTACTTC. This codes for CASSSHRETQYF.

The chain has TRBV5-1 and TRBJ1-3; D is undetermined. CDR1 SGHRS and CDR2 YFSETQ come from the germline V gene. V was pared by 0 bases and J by 0 bases, with 7 bases between. The CDR3 totals 15 residues. In DNA, the CDR3 is TGCGCCAGCAGCTTGGACGGCCCCTCTGGAAACACCATATATTTT. Its protein product is CASSLDGPSGNTIYF.

This clonotype has ten or more counts. The chain carries TRBV7-2 and TRBJ2-7; 10 positions match TRBD2. The germline CDR1 and CDR2 sequences are SGHTA and FQGNSA. CDR3 length: 15 residues. The V gene end was trimmed by 5 bases and the J gene end by 0 bases; junction bases not matched to a gene: 4. Here the CDR3 reads CASSLPSGSSYEQYF. The CDR3 nucleotides are TGTGCCAGCAGCCTCCCTAGCGGGAGCTCCTACGAGCAGTACTTC.

This clonotype has only a few counts. The CDR3 region is CASSYSPSTGGQTQYF. The CDR3 coding sequence is TGTGCCAGCAGTTACTCTCCTTCGACGGGTGGGCAGACCCAGTACTTC. The chain carries TRBV6-2 or TRBV6-3 and TRBJ2-5, with unresolved D. V dropped 0 bases and J dropped 6 bases, with 17 bases sitting between them. CDR3 size: 16 residues. In germline, CDR1 is MNHEY, CDR2 SVGEGT.

The CDR3 reads CSVEEGTGRNYGYTF. In DNA form, the CDR3 reads TGCAGCGTTGAAGAAGGGACAGGGAGGAACTATGGCTACACCTTC. The V and J genes are TRBV29-1 and TRBJ1-2; 9 bases are shared with TRBD1. V shed 0 bases, J shed 2 bases, and the junction held 4 bases outside the gene matches. The CDR3 is made up of 15 amino acids. Germline V CDR1 and CDR2: SQVTM, ANQGSEA.